What follows describes a single TCR beta chain. This clonotype was picked up many times. Its antigen target is currently unknown. No qualities accompany the bases; no much larger clone lies one base away. These data belong to a study of CD8 T cells in ankylosing spondylitis (dated by TCRdb to 2016 to 2017). Study-wide context: The study set out to find disease-linked TCR variants by profiling T cell receptor beta repertoires in ankylosing spondylitis patients and healthy donors. The full study cohort comprised about 25 ankylosing spondylitis patients and 110 or so healthy donors. Peripheral blood was sampled, and synovial fluid was additionally collected from ankylosing spondylitis patients.

CDR1 is given as SGHRS and CDR2 as YFSETQ, both from the germline V gene. The CDR3 measures 15 amino acids from cysteine to phenylalanine. Only CDR3 DNA is held: 45 bases, read in frame from base 1. Here V drops 4 bases and J drops 0 bases, and the junction holds 6 bases not matched to any gene. Study-wide conclusions, independent of this receptor: A TCR beta motif made up of several highly homologous amino acid variants appeared to be characteristic of blood from ankylosing spondylitis patients. Some motif variants had previously been reported in the synovial fluid and blood of reactive arthritis patients, which suggests shared mechanisms of disease initiation. A CD8+ phenotype was shown by the disease-linked clones, which were found at relatively low frequencies in peripheral blood. The disease-linked clones were reported to be significantly enriched in matched synovial fluid samples from ankylosing spondylitis patients.

TCRdb names Illumina HiSeq 2500 as the instrument used. TCR beta libraries were prepared by quantitative 5'-RACE with molecular barcodes. The study's processing was this. To identify disease-linked TCR variants, a new computational method was used, one built on a probabilistic model of VDJ rearrangement. TCRdb's own reprocessing of the public reads used fastp at Q25 and MiXCR and kept productive beta chains. Rows are unified per CDR3 protein, each entry keeping the most common DNA and genes. TCRdb assigned the V and J calls; the authors' analysis was not used. Across this sample there are 250,000 to 350,000 distinct CDR3 sequences, with less than 25% seen only once. The leading ten clones occupy roughly 3.6% of the sample.

What was sequenced was blood, either unsorted or a sorted T cell fraction (not recorded which). The receptor chain draws on TRBV5-1 and TRBJ1-1; TRBD1 fits 7 bases in the junction. This TCR derives from a female donor with ankylosing spondylitis or in good health (not recorded which). The CDR3 region has the sequence CASSLQGGLNTEAFF. In nucleotides, the sequence is TGCGCCAGCAGCCTGCAGGGGGGTTTGAACACTGAAGCTTTCTTT. The full variable domain, completed from the reference TRBV5-1 and TRBJ1-1 proteins outside the CDR3, reads KAGVTQTPRYLIKTRGQQVTLSCSPISGHRSVSWYQQTPGQGLQFLFEYFSETQRNKGNFPGRFSGRQFSNSRSEMNVSTLELGDSALYLCASSLQGGLNTEAFFGQGTRLTVV.